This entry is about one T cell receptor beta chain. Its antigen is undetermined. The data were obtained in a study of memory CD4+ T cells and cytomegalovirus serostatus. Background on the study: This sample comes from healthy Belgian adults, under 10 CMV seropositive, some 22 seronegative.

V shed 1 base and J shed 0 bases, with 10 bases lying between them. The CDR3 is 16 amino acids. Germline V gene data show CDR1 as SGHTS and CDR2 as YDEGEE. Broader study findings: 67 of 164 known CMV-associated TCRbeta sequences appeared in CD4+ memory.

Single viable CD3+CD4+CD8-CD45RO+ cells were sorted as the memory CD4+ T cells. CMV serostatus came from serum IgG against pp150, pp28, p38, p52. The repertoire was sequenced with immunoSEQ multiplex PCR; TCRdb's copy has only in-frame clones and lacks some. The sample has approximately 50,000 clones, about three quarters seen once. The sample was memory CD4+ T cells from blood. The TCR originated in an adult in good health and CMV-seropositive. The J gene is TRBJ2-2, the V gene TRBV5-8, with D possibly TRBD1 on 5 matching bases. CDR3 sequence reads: CASSLQTGPNTGELFF. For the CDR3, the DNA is TGTGCCAGCAGCTTGCAAACAGGCCCGAACACCGGGGAGCTGTTTTTT.